These T cell receptor beta chains were read from a single sample in a study of cytomegalovirus exposure and HLA in healthy donors. Profiled with immunoSEQ multiplex PCR; TCRdb holds only in-frame clones, not every one. Of some 110,000 clones listed, around three quarters are singletons. Sequenced sample: PBMCs. Receptor source: a woman younger than 30 in good health and CMV-seropositive. CDR3s include the opening cysteine and the closing phenylalanine or tryptophan. D genes are given only for firm matches. Clone size is not always given. Where it is, it says once, few, many or a class for expanded clones.

clone_size: .; v_call: TRBV21-1; j_call: TRBJ2-7; d_call: .; cdr3_aa: CASSKVGQGVSYEQYF; cdr3_nt: TGTGCCAGCAGCAAAGTTGGACAGGGGGTTTCCTACGAGCAGTACTTC
clone_size: .; v_call: TRBV4-1; j_call: TRBJ2-1; d_call: .; cdr3_aa: CASSRETRYNEQFF; cdr3_nt: TGCGCCAGCAGCCGTGAAACGCGATACAATGAGCAGTTCTTC
clone_size: .; v_call: TRBV5-4; j_call: TRBJ2-3; d_call: TRBD2; cdr3_aa: CASSLLARERYADTQYF; cdr3_nt: TGTGCCAGCAGCTTGTTGGCGCGGGAGCGTTATGCAGATACGCAGTATTTT
clone_size: .; v_call: TRBV30; j_call: TRBJ2-1; d_call: TRBD2; cdr3_aa: CAWSVPSGRANEQFF; cdr3_nt: TGTGCCTGGAGTGTACCTAGCGGGAGGGCCAATGAGCAGTTCTTC
clone_size: .; v_call: TRBV7-6; j_call: TRBJ1-1; d_call: TRBD1; cdr3_aa: CASSLGQGADTEAFF; cdr3_nt: TGTGCCAGCAGCTTAGGACAGGGGGCCGACACTGAAGCTTTCTTT
clone_size: .; v_call: TRBV4-2; j_call: TRBJ2-3; d_call: TRBD2; cdr3_aa: CASSQATLAERRSTDTQYF; cdr3_nt: TGTGCCAGCAGCCAAGCTACCCTAGCGGAGCGGAGGTCCACAGATACGCAGTATTTT
clone_size: .; v_call: TRBV13; j_call: TRBJ2-5; d_call: .; cdr3_aa: CASSLILSAETQYF; cdr3_nt: TGTGCCAGCAGCTTAATTTTAAGTGCGGAGACCCAGTACTTC
clone_size: .; v_call: TRBV10-3; j_call: TRBJ2-5; d_call: .; cdr3_aa: CAITRDGGVETQYF; cdr3_nt: TGTGCCATCACCCGGGACGGAGGGGTCGAGACCCAGTACTTC
clone_size: .; v_call: TRBV19; j_call: TRBJ1-5; d_call: .; cdr3_aa: CASSYLGTTSNQPQHF; cdr3_nt: TGTGCCAGTAGTTATCTCGGGACAACTAGCAATCAGCCCCAGCATTTT
clone_size: .; v_call: TRBV4-2; j_call: TRBJ2-4; d_call: TRBD2; cdr3_aa: CASSPAAGEGLAKNIQYF; cdr3_nt: TGTGCCAGCAGCCCCGCGGCGGGAGAGGGTTTAGCCAAAAACATTCAGTACTTC
clone_size: few; v_call: TRBV15; j_call: TRBJ1-6; d_call: .; cdr3_aa: CATSREGGWSGSPLHF; cdr3_nt: TGTGCCACCAGCAGAGAGGGGGGATGGTCCGGATCACCCCTCCACTTT
clone_size: few; v_call: TRBV10-3; j_call: TRBJ2-6; d_call: .; cdr3_aa: CAISEGTVLSGANVLTF; cdr3_nt: TGTGCCATCAGTGAGGGGACTGTCCTCTCTGGGGCCAACGTCCTGACTTTC
clone_size: few; v_call: TRBV5-6; j_call: TRBJ1-3; d_call: TRBD1; cdr3_aa: CASSLLTGERRNTIYF; cdr3_nt: TGTGCCAGCAGCCTGCTGACAGGGGAACGCAGAAACACCATATATTTT
clone_size: .; v_call: TRBV5-1; j_call: TRBJ2-1; d_call: TRBD2; cdr3_aa: CASSSRTSGMYNEQFF; cdr3_nt: TGCGCCAGCAGCTCCCGGACTAGCGGGATGTACAATGAGCAGTTCTTC
clone_size: .; v_call: TRBV6-5; j_call: TRBJ1-2; d_call: .; cdr3_aa: CASSYSWTNYGYTF; cdr3_nt: TGTGCCAGCAGTTACTCGTGGACAAACTATGGCTACACCTTC
clone_size: .; v_call: TRBV9; j_call: TRBJ2-1; d_call: .; cdr3_aa: CASSVGLGRAREQFF; cdr3_nt: TGTGCCAGCAGCGTAGGATTGGGCCGCGCACGGGAGCAGTTCTTC
clone_size: .; v_call: TRBV4-1; j_call: TRBJ2-4; d_call: .; cdr3_aa: CASSPLFRLVAKNIQYF; cdr3_nt: TGCGCCAGCAGTCCTCTATTTCGACTCGTAGCCAAAAACATTCAGTACTTC
clone_size: .; v_call: TRBV4-1; j_call: TRBJ1-1; d_call: .; cdr3_aa: CASSQGVAILNTEAFF; cdr3_nt: TGCGCCAGCAGCCAAGGAGTAGCGATTTTGAACACTGAAGCTTTCTTT
clone_size: .; v_call: TRBV7-8; j_call: TRBJ1-4; d_call: .; cdr3_aa: CASSSHRLATNEKLFF; cdr3_nt: TGTGCCAGCAGCAGCCACAGGCTTGCAACTAATGAAAAACTGTTTTTT
clone_size: .; v_call: TRBV30; j_call: TRBJ2-4; d_call: TRBD2; cdr3_aa: CAWMGSGKGKNIQYF; cdr3_nt: TGTGCCTGGATGGGTAGCGGGAAGGGCAAAAACATTCAGTACTTC
clone_size: .; v_call: TRBV15; j_call: TRBJ2-3; d_call: .; cdr3_aa: CATSRALGGSKDTQYF; cdr3_nt: TGTGCCACCAGCAGAGCCTTAGGGGGAAGCAAAGATACGCAGTATTTT
clone_size: .; v_call: TRBV7-8; j_call: TRBJ1-5; d_call: .; cdr3_aa: CASSWGRNQPQHF; cdr3_nt: TGTGCCAGCAGCTGGGGCCGCAATCAGCCCCAGCATTTT
clone_size: few; v_call: TRBV27; j_call: TRBJ2-5; d_call: .; cdr3_aa: CASSLSTGFQYF; cdr3_nt: TGTGCCAGCAGTTTATCAACAGGATTCCAGTACTTC
clone_size: .; v_call: TRBV7-9; j_call: TRBJ1-1; d_call: .; cdr3_aa: CASSLGEIAEAFF; cdr3_nt: TGTGCCAGCAGCCTAGGGGAGATCGCTGAAGCTTTCTTT
clone_size: .; v_call: TRBV11-2; j_call: TRBJ2-1; d_call: TRBD1; cdr3_aa: CASSLDRNRGIREQFF; cdr3_nt: TGTGCCAGCAGCTTAGATCGGAACAGGGGCATCCGTGAGCAGTTCTTC
clone_size: .; v_call: TRBV5-1; j_call: TRBJ2-2; d_call: TRBD1; cdr3_aa: CASSPGQATGELFF; cdr3_nt: TGCGCCAGCAGCCCGGGACAGGCCACCGGGGAGCTGTTTTTT
clone_size: few; v_call: TRBV30; j_call: TRBJ2-1; d_call: .; cdr3_aa: CAWSEADWFQRSYNEQFF; cdr3_nt: TGTGCCTGGAGTGAAGCGGACTGGTTCCAGCGGAGCTACAATGAGCAGTTCTTC
clone_size: .; v_call: TRBV4-1; j_call: TRBJ1-5; d_call: TRBD1; cdr3_aa: CASRTQGGGQPQHF; cdr3_nt: TGCGCCAGCAGGACCCAGGGGGGAGGTCAGCCCCAGCATTTT
clone_size: .; v_call: TRBV7-9; j_call: TRBJ2-7; d_call: .; cdr3_aa: CASSHRESYEQYF; cdr3_nt: TGTGCCAGCAGCCACAGGGAATCCTACGAGCAGTACTTC
clone_size: .; v_call: TRBV30; j_call: TRBJ2-3; d_call: .; cdr3_aa: CAWTSGASADTQYF; cdr3_nt: TGTGCCTGGACTAGTGGGGCCAGCGCAGATACGCAGTATTTT
clone_size: .; v_call: TRBV6-6; j_call: TRBJ2-1; d_call: TRBD2; cdr3_aa: CASRTSGYNEQFF; cdr3_nt: TGTGCCAGCAGGACTAGCGGTTACAATGAGCAGTTCTTC
clone_size: .; v_call: TRBV2; j_call: TRBJ1-2; d_call: .; cdr3_aa: CASSEQGYGYTF; cdr3_nt: TGTGCCAGCAGTGAGCAGGGCTATGGCTACACCTTC
clone_size: .; v_call: TRBV13; j_call: TRBJ1-3; d_call: .; cdr3_aa: CASSFVAGPTPSGNTIYF; cdr3_nt: TGTGCCAGCAGCTTCGTTGCAGGGCCGACCCCGAGTGGAAACACCATATATTTT
clone_size: few; v_call: TRBV4-1; j_call: TRBJ2-3; d_call: TRBD2; cdr3_aa: CASSQLGGRRTDTQYF; cdr3_nt: TGCGCCAGCAGCCAATTAGGCGGGAGGCGGACAGATACGCAGTATTTT
clone_size: .; v_call: TRBV7-9; j_call: TRBJ2-7; d_call: .; cdr3_aa: CASSLINENWQYF; cdr3_nt: TGTGCCAGCAGCTTAATAAATGAGAACTGGCAGTACTTC
clone_size: .; v_call: TRBV4-1; j_call: TRBJ1-3; d_call: .; cdr3_aa: CASSQAGLAGNTIYF; cdr3_nt: TGCGCCAGCAGCCAAGCTGGACTAGCTGGAAACACCATATATTTT
clone_size: .; v_call: TRBV30; j_call: TRBJ1-4; d_call: TRBD1; cdr3_aa: CAWAGTANEKLFF; cdr3_nt: TGTGCCTGGGCGGGGACAGCTAATGAAAAACTGTTTTTT
clone_size: .; v_call: TRBV5-1; j_call: TRBJ2-6; d_call: .; cdr3_aa: CASSLAVSGANVLTF; cdr3_nt: TGCGCCAGCAGCTTGGCGGTCTCTGGGGCCAACGTCCTGACTTTC
clone_size: .; v_call: TRBV4-2; j_call: TRBJ2-7; d_call: TRBD2; cdr3_aa: CASSRGGEYYEQYF; cdr3_nt: TGTGCCAGCAGCCGGGGAGGGGAATACTACGAGCAGTACTTC
clone_size: .; v_call: TRBV4-2; j_call: TRBJ2-7; d_call: .; cdr3_aa: CASSQGSEPYEQYF; cdr3_nt: TGTGCCAGCAGCCAAGGTAGCGAACCCTACGAGCAGTACTTC
clone_size: .; v_call: TRBV13; j_call: TRBJ2-3; d_call: .; cdr3_aa: CASSLGGVRTDTQYF; cdr3_nt: TGTGCCAGCAGCTTAGGAGGAGTACGCACAGATACGCAGTATTTT
clone_size: .; v_call: TRBV5-1; j_call: TRBJ2-7; d_call: TRBD2; cdr3_aa: CASSYGLASGEQYF; cdr3_nt: TGCGCCAGCAGCTACGGACTAGCCTCTGGGGAGCAGTACTTC
clone_size: .; v_call: TRBV6-5; j_call: TRBJ2-5; d_call: .; cdr3_aa: CASSYGGQETQYF; cdr3_nt: TGTGCCAGCAGTTATGGAGGGCAAGAGACCCAGTACTTC
clone_size: .; v_call: TRBV7-6; j_call: TRBJ2-4; d_call: TRBD2; cdr3_aa: CASSLTSGREAKNIQYF; cdr3_nt: TGTGCCAGCAGCTTGACTAGCGGGAGGGAGGCCAAAAACATTCAGTACTTC
clone_size: .; v_call: TRBV2; j_call: TRBJ2-5; d_call: .; cdr3_aa: CASSKRPGQETQYF; cdr3_nt: TGTGCCAGCAGTAAGCGTCCGGGACAAGAGACCCAGTACTTC
clone_size: .; v_call: TRBV10-1; j_call: TRBJ2-7; d_call: .; cdr3_aa: CASTPSPSGEQYF; cdr3_nt: TGCGCCAGCACCCCCAGCCCCTCAGGCGAGCAGTACTTC
clone_size: .; v_call: TRBV5-1; j_call: TRBJ2-3; d_call: TRBD2; cdr3_aa: CASSTLAGGPDTQYF; cdr3_nt: TGCGCCAGCAGCACACTAGCGGGAGGTCCAGATACGCAGTATTTT
clone_size: .; v_call: TRBV4-1; j_call: TRBJ1-5; d_call: TRBD1; cdr3_aa: CASSQDPGQGGQPQHF; cdr3_nt: TGCGCCAGCAGCCAAGATCCGGGACAGGGGGGACAGCCCCAGCATTTT
clone_size: .; v_call: TRBV6-1; j_call: TRBJ2-3; d_call: .; cdr3_aa: CASKVAGGTDTQYF; cdr3_nt: TGTGCCAGCAAAGTGGCAGGTGGCACAGATACGCAGTATTTT